The rows below give T cell receptor beta chains drawn from one sample of a study of monozygotic twins with inflammatory bowel disease. TCRdb derives one entry per CDR3 protein from the 5' RACE reads, leaving out DNA. The sample includes roughly 120,000 distinct CDR3 sequences. The sequencing sample was made of blood. These receptor sequences come from a human donor with ulcerative colitis or Crohn's disease, or a healthy co-twin of an affected twin (not recorded which). Each CDR3 is given with its conserved first and last residue. Each record gives: V gene, clone size, J gene, CDR3 protein. Rows may omit the clone size; those that give it use once, few, many or a size class.

v_gene: TRBV20-1; abundance: .; j_gene: TRBJ2-2; CDR3aa: CSATPAGPGPNTGELFF
v_gene: TRBV28; abundance: .; j_gene: TRBJ1-2; CDR3aa: CASSLVGGANYGYTF
v_gene: TRBV5-1; abundance: .; j_gene: TRBJ2-5; CDR3aa: CASSFGPTQYF
v_gene: TRBV7-8; abundance: .; j_gene: TRBJ2-3; CDR3aa: CASLRGVVTDTQYF
v_gene: TRBV12-3/TRBV12-4; abundance: .; j_gene: TRBJ2-3; CDR3aa: CASSLHAGRTDTQYF
v_gene: TRBV20-1; abundance: .; j_gene: TRBJ2-1; CDR3aa: CSARDGTPTYNEQFF
v_gene: TRBV24-1; abundance: .; j_gene: TRBJ2-3; CDR3aa: CATSDKTSGVVSQDTQYF
v_gene: TRBV6-1; abundance: .; j_gene: TRBJ2-3; CDR3aa: CASSVAGWGKSTDTQYF
v_gene: TRBV18; abundance: .; j_gene: TRBJ2-7; CDR3aa: CASSSTSGQYF
v_gene: TRBV3-1; abundance: .; j_gene: TRBJ2-7; CDR3aa: CASSQGQGQYF
v_gene: TRBV7-2; abundance: .; j_gene: TRBJ2-7; CDR3aa: CASSPIRSIYEQYF
v_gene: TRBV7-2; abundance: .; j_gene: TRBJ2-7; CDR3aa: CASSPGTSSSSYEQYF
v_gene: TRBV10-3; abundance: .; j_gene: TRBJ2-7; CDR3aa: CAISASWGTAIYEQYF
v_gene: TRBV18; abundance: .; j_gene: TRBJ1-1; CDR3aa: CASSPIQGSNTEAFF
v_gene: TRBV4-1; abundance: .; j_gene: TRBJ2-2; CDR3aa: CASSHGRTGELFF
v_gene: TRBV6-1; abundance: .; j_gene: TRBJ1-6; CDR3aa: CASSPMDSSVGGSPLHF
v_gene: TRBV6-1; abundance: .; j_gene: TRBJ2-7; CDR3aa: CASSPDYFSSYEQYF
v_gene: TRBV6-1; abundance: .; j_gene: TRBJ2-3; CDR3aa: CASSNRGSETTDTQYF
v_gene: TRBV5-1; abundance: .; j_gene: TRBJ2-3; CDR3aa: CASGDPWLGKLYF
v_gene: TRBV9; abundance: .; j_gene: TRBJ1-1; CDR3aa: CASAGGGRNTEAFF
v_gene: TRBV10-3; abundance: .; j_gene: TRBJ2-1; CDR3aa: CAISESGYLPGNEQFF
v_gene: TRBV12-3/TRBV12-4; abundance: .; j_gene: TRBJ2-5; CDR3aa: CASSFQGQAETQYF
v_gene: TRBV7-3; abundance: .; j_gene: TRBJ2-1; CDR3aa: CASSRSPLRGQFF
v_gene: TRBV20-1; abundance: .; j_gene: TRBJ2-1; CDR3aa: CSAREGFSGGYYNEQFF
v_gene: TRBV15; abundance: .; j_gene: TRBJ2-4; CDR3aa: CATSIGGTAKNIQYF
v_gene: TRBV6-5; abundance: .; j_gene: TRBJ1-6; CDR3aa: CASSPRRVSKAPLHF
v_gene: TRBV10-3; abundance: .; j_gene: TRBJ2-1; CDR3aa: CAISESRRGGLNNEQFF
v_gene: TRBV3-1; abundance: .; j_gene: TRBJ1-1; CDR3aa: CASSQDVGGTEAFF
v_gene: TRBV5-1; abundance: .; j_gene: TRBJ1-2; CDR3aa: CASSLRGRENDGYTF
v_gene: TRBV5-1; abundance: .; j_gene: TRBJ2-2; CDR3aa: CASSLVDRVGELFF
v_gene: TRBV9; abundance: .; j_gene: TRBJ1-1; CDR3aa: CASSAQQNTGAFF
v_gene: TRBV11-3; abundance: .; j_gene: TRBJ2-5; CDR3aa: CASSLVAAVETQYF
v_gene: TRBV7-2; abundance: .; j_gene: TRBJ2-7; CDR3aa: CASSLALDSYEQYF
v_gene: TRBV4-1; abundance: .; j_gene: TRBJ2-3; CDR3aa: CASSQQARPGLAGADTQYF
v_gene: TRBV20-1; abundance: .; j_gene: TRBJ1-2; CDR3aa: CSADIALNYGYTF
v_gene: TRBV6-1; abundance: .; j_gene: TRBJ2-7; CDR3aa: CASSPETSASYEQYF
v_gene: TRBV7-9; abundance: .; j_gene: TRBJ1-1; CDR3aa: CASSRQGRDTEAFF
v_gene: TRBV12-3/TRBV12-4; abundance: .; j_gene: TRBJ2-7; CDR3aa: CASSLGAGTRGEQYF
v_gene: TRBV5-4; abundance: .; j_gene: TRBJ2-1; CDR3aa: CASSLGGLAGNNEQFF
v_gene: TRBV6-5; abundance: .; j_gene: TRBJ1-4; CDR3aa: CASSYSRSYGEKLFF
v_gene: TRBV11-2; abundance: .; j_gene: TRBJ2-1; CDR3aa: CASSPLRSRSYNEQFF
v_gene: TRBV7-9; abundance: .; j_gene: TRBJ2-4; CDR3aa: CASTRLFSKNIQYF
v_gene: TRBV6-6; abundance: .; j_gene: TRBJ2-5; CDR3aa: CASSSGQGSETQYF
v_gene: TRBV6-2/TRBV6-3; abundance: .; j_gene: TRBJ2-1; CDR3aa: CASSYSTSPDYNEQFF
v_gene: TRBV20-1; abundance: .; j_gene: TRBJ1-5; CDR3aa: CSAREPGQRSNQPQHF
v_gene: TRBV29-1; abundance: .; j_gene: TRBJ2-7; CDR3aa: CSVEASSRVHEQYF
v_gene: TRBV19; abundance: .; j_gene: TRBJ1-1; CDR3aa: CATKRVGGTEAFF
v_gene: TRBV7-2; abundance: .; j_gene: TRBJ2-1; CDR3aa: CASTPGPYISEQFF
v_gene: TRBV7-3; abundance: medium-sized; j_gene: TRBJ1-5; CDR3aa: CASSLTGNQPQHF
v_gene: TRBV5-1; abundance: .; j_gene: TRBJ2-3; CDR3aa: CASSLGGQFTDTQYF